What follows describes a single TCR beta chain. Its antigen is unknown. The sample is drawn from a study of cytomegalovirus exposure and HLA in healthy donors. Notes on the study in general: Follow-up analysis later connected one missense variant in DCLRE1C with trimming of TCR beta V- and J-genes. The study listed approximately 160 cytomegalovirus-associated TCR beta chains. In most subjects, TCR beta sequences reportedly gave accurate predictions of HLA-A and HLA-B alleles.

Per germline, CDR1 SEHNR and CDR2 FQNEAQ (reference sequence). The CDR3 is 17 residues long. V shed 1 base and J 5 bases; nucleotides not matched to a gene: 9. Primers included in the PCR were 60 Vbeta and 13 Jbeta primers. Authors' processing steps: Counted up in a later analysis, unique TCR beta chains came to around 80 million, with about 9.9 million shared. TCRdb's copy holds only in-frame clones and misses some; the assay was immunoSEQ multiplex PCR. Clone size and V and J calls were adopted from that table, with D and trimming inferred from the DNA. The repertoire holds around 94,000 clones, with less than 90% as singletons.

The rearrangement uses TRBV7-9 and TRBJ2-7; 12 bases fit TRBD2. Sequencing input: PBMCs. This receptor was identified in a man aged 40-50 years in good health and CMV-seronegative. The CDR3 DNA sequence: TGTGCCAGCAGCTTAGAGGCTAGCGGGGGGGCCTTCCACGAGCAGTACTTC. Translation: CASSLEASGGAFHEQYF.